This TCR beta chain was sequenced for a study of shared clonotypes between healthy human individuals (dated by TCRdb to about 2020). Concerning the study at large: The cohort included three men and two women between 18 and 49 years of age. Each donor's leukapheresis produced roughly between about 0.9 and 9.5 billion PBMCs. For each donor, three plates each were used for CD4 naive and CD4 memory, two plates were used for CD8 naive, and one plate was used for CD8 memory. Blood TCR repertoires of about 5 healthy adults were deeply sequenced to estimate repertoire size and the extent of clonotype sharing between individuals. Different laboratories and diverse techniques were used to prepare libraries and sequence TCR repertoires, to increase sequencing depth and limit assay-specific biases.

Summary of the overall study and its limitations: Even with the large sequencing depth, rarefaction of the sorted-subset datasets indicated that sequencing was incomplete. About 5% of naive CD4, more than 3% of naive CD8, approximately 2% of memory CD4, and about 0.4% of memory CD8 clonotypes were shared across several donors. Based on pairwise subsampling, the degree of clonotype sharing among donors was expected to be affected by sequencing depth. Estimated clonotype richness was generally larger for naive than for memory subsets. Compared with non-shared clonotypes, the clonotypes found in all four sorted-subset donors had higher generation probabilities. Only blood was sampled, and tissue TCR repertoires likely differ from those in blood. The small number of donors limited the genetic and exposure-history diversity represented.

Using the deep immunoSEQ assay, multiplex PCR amplified TCR CDR3 regions from genomic DNA. Extracted genomic DNA from each cell subset was distributed evenly across all wells of several immunoSEQ 96-well plates, and each plate was treated as a replicate. Each replicate PCR for sorted subsets received around 200 ng genomic DNA, equal to roughly 29,000 T cell genomes. Purified libraries were quantified with a Qubit 3.0 fluorometer, sized on a Bioanalyzer 2100, and re-quantified with the KAPA Library Quantification kit. Every immunoSEQ 96-well plate was sequenced on a separate single-read 150-cycle Illumina NextSeq 550 flow cell. On the authors' methods: The immunoSEQ output contained only junctional sequences without quality scores, so filtering could not match that applied to full-length reads. To assign V/J genes and CDR3, sequences were annotated against IMGT germline references using PyIR, a Python wrapper for IgBLAST v1.9. Reads were filtered out if the reads had weak V/J assignments (E-value above 1e-6), no CDR3, stop codons, out-of-frame junctions, or ambiguous translated residues. V3J clonotypes were defined as sequences sharing an identical inferred V gene, J gene, and CDR3 amino acid sequence. The percentage overlap between two repertoires was calculated by dividing the number of shared unique clonotypes by the size of the smaller repertoire. Repertoire richness was assessed with RTK rarefaction, the Chao1 estimator, and Recon v2.1 estimates of unobserved clonotypes. For all TCRbeta clonotypes obtained by the gDNA method from several donors, generation probabilities were computed with OLGA. TCRdb re-hosts the immuneACCESS table, in-frame sequences only. Its copies lack some clones; in the studies checked, an unresolved V gene accounts for under half of them, and the cause for the rest is not known. The DNA was the basis for D and trimming; V, J and clone size are from that table. For this sample there are approximately 1.5 million clones; roughly 98% appear just once. Roughly 0.45% of the sample goes to the ten largest clones.

On this clone itself: The antigen this receptor binds is unknown. The record has no base qualities; no much larger clone is one base away.

The donors were healthy, HIV-negative adults with no recently reported acute infections or vaccinations. Every donor was a Caucasian adult residing in Nashville, Tennessee, USA. CD4+ T cells were enriched by magnetic negative selection; naive cells were then positively selected on CD45RA, and the negative fraction formed the memory subset. Blood was collected by leukapheresis, and PBMCs were isolated by Ficoll-Histopaque density gradient centrifugation and then cryopreserved in liquid nitrogen vapor phase. Purity and quantity of every magnetically sorted T cell population were checked by analytical flow cytometry. Genomic DNA was isolated from each sorted fraction and quantified by UV absorbance on a Nanodrop 2000c. Via the germline V gene (reference sequence), CDR1 is SGHNT and CDR2 YYREEE. Measured from the cysteine to the phenylalanine, the CDR3 is 12 residues long. The DNA shown is the 36-base CDR3, in frame from base 1. The trim is 5 bases for V and 3 bases for J, with a gap of 6 bases between the germline ends.

The receptor's source is a man aged 30 to 45 in good health. The sample was naive CD4+ T cells sorted from blood. The label giving this sample's cell subset or site can be read as: CD45RA+ positively selected. The chain is encoded by TRBV5-4 joined to TRBJ2-1; no D gene call is confident. The DNA sequence reads TGTGCCAGCAGTTCGGACTACAATGAGCAGTTCTTC. Its amino acids are CASSSDYNEQFF. With the rest looked up from the reference TRBV5-4 and TRBJ2-1 genes rather than sequenced, the full variable domain is ETGVTQSPTHLIKTRGQQVTLRCSSQSGHNTVSWYQQALGQGPQFIFQYYREEENGRGNFPPRFSGLQFPNYSSELNVNALELDDSALYLCASSSDYNEQFFGPGTRLTVL.